The subject of this entry is one T cell receptor (beta chain). One junction end disagrees with the germline gene, perhaps due to a read error. These data come from a study of CD8 T cells in acute hepatitis C reinfection. The data were produced by immunoSEQ multiplex PCR, yet TCRdb's version contains in-frame clones alone and is incomplete. The sample shows some 38,000 clones, around nine tenths of them seen only once. Specified time point: naive CD8 control sorted from an acute-time-point sample. This receptor was obtained from a man between 25 and 39 years old with chronic hepatitis C. Sequencing was done on a sample of naive CD8+ T cells from PBMCs.

In DNA form, the CDR3 reads TGTGCTAGCAGCCCGACTAGCGGGGGGGCCAATAATGAGCAGTTCTTC. Translation gives CASSPTSGGANNEQFF. The chain joins TRBV7-7 to TRBJ2-1, with TRBD2 matching over 14 bases. Germline assignment: CDR1 SSHAT and CDR2 FNYEAQ (reference sequence). The CDR3 runs 16 residues.